This is a list of T cell receptor beta chains from one sample in a study of response to subunit inactivated influenza vaccine. TCRdb re-derived calls from the RT-PCR reads in MiXCR, one entry per CDR3 protein. The top ten clones hold around 9.6% of a sample with roughly 760,000 distinct CDR3 sequences, approximately 22% of them seen once. The sequencing here drew on PBMCs from blood, taken roughly 5 days after vaccination. The source of these receptors is a man aged 50 to 59 who received an inactivated influenza vaccine. Each CDR3 is given with its conserved first and last residue. Fields, in order: clone size, V gene, D gene, J gene, CDR3 protein, CDR3 DNA. A D gene is named only where the DNA matches it firmly. Size values are once, few and many counts, or a class for expanded clones, and some rows have none.

>-|TRBV4-3|-|TRBJ2-5
CASSQGRGSQETQYF
TGCGCCAGCAGCCAAGGGAGAGGATCCCAAGAGACCCAGTACTTC
>-|TRBV27|-|TRBJ1-2
CASSSGLLGPNTF
TGTGCCAGCAGTTCCGGGCTCCTGGGACCTAACACCTTC
>-|TRBV20-1|-|TRBJ1-2
CSARDPRRDVTYGYTF
TGCAGTGCTAGAGATCCTCGGAGGGATGTAACCTATGGCTACACCTTC
>-|TRBV5-1|-|TRBJ1-1
CASSGGNPNLNTEAFF
TGCGCCAGCAGCGGGGGGAACCCAAACCTCAACACTGAAGCTTTCTTT
>-|TRBV15|-|TRBJ1-2
CATSRDLGGFGGYTF
TGTGCCACCAGCAGAGATCTGGGCGGGTTCGGTGGCTACACCTTC
>-|TRBV30|-|TRBJ2-1
CAWSQTLSSYNEQFF
TGTGCCTGGAGTCAGACACTGAGCTCCTACAATGAGCAGTTCTTC
>few|TRBV29-1|TRBD1|TRBJ1-1
CSVLGIGQGEAFF
TGCAGCGTCCTGGGGATTGGACAGGGTGAAGCTTTCTTT
>few|TRBV6-2/TRBV6-3|TRBD2|TRBJ2-2
CASSYSPTSGRRSNTGELFF
TGTGCCAGCAGTTACTCCCCTACTAGCGGGAGGCGATCGAACACCGGGGAGCTGTTTTTT
>few|TRBV28|-|TRBJ2-2
CASSPIDRTGELFF
TGTGCCAGCAGCCCGATCGACAGGACCGGGGAGCTGTTTTTT
>-|TRBV7-2|TRBD2|TRBJ2-3
CASSLVLRGGTDTQYF
TGTGCCAGCAGCTTAGTTCTGCGGGGGGGCACAGATACGCAGTATTTT
>-|TRBV12-3/TRBV12-4|TRBD2|TRBJ2-4
CASSISGGAQNIQYF
TGTGCCAGCAGCATTAGCGGGGGGGCTCAAAACATTCAGTACTTC
>-|TRBV18|-|TRBJ2-7
CASSPAVDYEQYF
TGTGCCAGCTCCCCCGCCGTGGACTACGAGCAGTACTTC
>once|TRBV20-1|-|TRBJ2-2
CSAHTGTNTGELFF
TGCAGTGCTCATACAGGGACGAACACCGGGGAGCTGTTTTTT
>few|TRBV10-2|TRBD2|TRBJ2-2
CASSKREGTTGELFF
TGCGCCAGCAGTAAGCGGGAGGGTACCACCGGGGAGCTGTTTTTT
>few|TRBV10-3|-|TRBJ2-1
CAISEGGDEQFF
TGTGCCATCAGTGAAGGGGGGGATGAGCAGTTCTTC
>few|TRBV5-8|TRBD1|TRBJ2-3
CASSWGDRGPDTQYF
TGTGCCAGCAGCTGGGGGGACAGGGGGCCAGATACGCAGTATTTT
>-|TRBV2|TRBD1|TRBJ2-4
CASRRRQGAKNIQYF
TGTGCCAGCAGACGAAGACAGGGGGCCAAAAACATTCAGTACTTC
>few|TRBV6-1|-|TRBJ1-1
CASSPTVSNTEAFF
TGTGCCAGCAGCCCTACGGTTTCGAACACTGAAGCTTTCTTT
>-|TRBV5-1|TRBD1|TRBJ2-7
CASSVTGGVSYEQYF
TGCGCCAGCAGCGTTACAGGGGGAGTTTCCTACGAGCAGTACTTC
>many|TRBV11-2|TRBD2|TRBJ2-1
CASSSSSGGHNEQFF
TGTGCCAGCAGCTCCTCTAGCGGGGGGCATAATGAGCAGTTCTTC